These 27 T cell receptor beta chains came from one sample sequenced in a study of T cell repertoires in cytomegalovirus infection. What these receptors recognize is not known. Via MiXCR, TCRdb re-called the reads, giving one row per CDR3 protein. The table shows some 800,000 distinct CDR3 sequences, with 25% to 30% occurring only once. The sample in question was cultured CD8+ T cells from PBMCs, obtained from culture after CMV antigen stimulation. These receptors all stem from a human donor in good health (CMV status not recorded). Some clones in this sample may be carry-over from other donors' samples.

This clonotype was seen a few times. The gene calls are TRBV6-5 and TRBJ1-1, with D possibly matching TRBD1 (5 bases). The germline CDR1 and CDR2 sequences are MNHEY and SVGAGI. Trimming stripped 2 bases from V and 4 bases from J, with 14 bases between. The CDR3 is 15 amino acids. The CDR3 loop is CASSYRDGGGTEAFF. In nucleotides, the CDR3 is TGTGCCAGCAGTTACCGGGACGGTGGGGGCACTGAAGCTTTCTTT.

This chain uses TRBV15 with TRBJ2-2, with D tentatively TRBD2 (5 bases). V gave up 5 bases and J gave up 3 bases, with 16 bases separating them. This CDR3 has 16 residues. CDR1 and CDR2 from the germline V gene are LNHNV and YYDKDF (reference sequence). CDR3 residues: CATSLPGSADTGELFF. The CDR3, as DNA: TGTGCCACCAGCCTCCCGGGTAGCGCCGACACCGGGGAGCTGTTTTTT.

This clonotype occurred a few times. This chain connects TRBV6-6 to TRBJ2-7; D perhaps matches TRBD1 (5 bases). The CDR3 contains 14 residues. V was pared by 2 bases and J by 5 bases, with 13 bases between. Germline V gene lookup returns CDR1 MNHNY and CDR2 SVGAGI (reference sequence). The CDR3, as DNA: TGTGCCAGCAGTTACGGAGCAGGGTCCAACGAGCAGTACGTC. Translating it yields CASSYGAGSNEQYV.

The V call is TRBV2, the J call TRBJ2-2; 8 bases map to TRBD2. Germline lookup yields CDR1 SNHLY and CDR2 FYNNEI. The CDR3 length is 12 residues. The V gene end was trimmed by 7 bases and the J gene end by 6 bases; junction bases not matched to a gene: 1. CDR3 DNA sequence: TGTGCCAGCATCGGGGGGGCCGGGGAGCTGTTTTTT. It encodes CASIGGAGELFF.

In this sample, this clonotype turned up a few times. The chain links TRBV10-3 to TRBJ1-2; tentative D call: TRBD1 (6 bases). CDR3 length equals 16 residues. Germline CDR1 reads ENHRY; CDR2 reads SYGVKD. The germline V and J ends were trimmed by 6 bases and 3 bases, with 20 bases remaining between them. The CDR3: CAISIQRGRRDYGYTF. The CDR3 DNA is TGTGCCATCAGCATTCAGAGGGGGAGAAGGGACTATGGCTACACCTTC.

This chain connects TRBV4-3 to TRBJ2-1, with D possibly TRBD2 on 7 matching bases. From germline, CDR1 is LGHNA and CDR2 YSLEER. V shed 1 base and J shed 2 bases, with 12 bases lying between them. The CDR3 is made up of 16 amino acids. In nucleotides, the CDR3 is TGCGCCAGCAGCCAAGTGGTGGGGGGGCCCTACAATGAGCAGTTCTTC. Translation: CASSQVVGGPYNEQFF.

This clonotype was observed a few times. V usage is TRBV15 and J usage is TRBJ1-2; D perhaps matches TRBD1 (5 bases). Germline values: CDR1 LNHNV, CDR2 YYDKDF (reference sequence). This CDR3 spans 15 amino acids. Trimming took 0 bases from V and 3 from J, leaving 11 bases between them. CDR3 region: CATSRDLDRYYGYTF. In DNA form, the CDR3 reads TGTGCCACCAGCAGAGATTTAGACAGATACTATGGCTACACCTTC.

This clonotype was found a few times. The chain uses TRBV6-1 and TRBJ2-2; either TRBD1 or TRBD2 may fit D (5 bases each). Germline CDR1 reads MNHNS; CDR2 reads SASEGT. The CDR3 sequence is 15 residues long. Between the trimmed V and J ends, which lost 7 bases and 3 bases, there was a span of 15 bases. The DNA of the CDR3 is TGTGCCAGCATCGACGGGGACGGATACACCGGGGAGCTGTTTTTT. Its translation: CASIDGDGYTGELFF.

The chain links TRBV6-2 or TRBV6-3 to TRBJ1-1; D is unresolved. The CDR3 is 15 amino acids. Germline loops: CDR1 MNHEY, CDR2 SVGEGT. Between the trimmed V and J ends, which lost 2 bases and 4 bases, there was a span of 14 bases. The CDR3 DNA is TGTGCCAGCAGTTACCCCCCAGCGTTGCGCACTGAAGCTTTCTTT. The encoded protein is CASSYPPALRTEAFF.

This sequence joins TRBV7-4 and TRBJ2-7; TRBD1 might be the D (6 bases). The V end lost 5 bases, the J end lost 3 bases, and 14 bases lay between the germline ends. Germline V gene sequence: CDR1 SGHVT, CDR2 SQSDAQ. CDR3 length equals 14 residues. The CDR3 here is CASSPGQQVYEQYV. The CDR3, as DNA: TGTGCCAGCAGCCCAGGACAGCAAGTCTACGAGCAGTACGTC.

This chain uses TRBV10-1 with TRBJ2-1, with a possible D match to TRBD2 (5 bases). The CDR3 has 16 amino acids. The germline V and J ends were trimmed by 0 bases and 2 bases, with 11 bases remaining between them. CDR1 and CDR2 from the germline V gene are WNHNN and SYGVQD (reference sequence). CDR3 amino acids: CASSESRVPAYNEQFF. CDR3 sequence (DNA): TGCGCCAGCAGTGAGTCGAGGGTTCCGGCCTACAATGAGCAGTTCTTC.

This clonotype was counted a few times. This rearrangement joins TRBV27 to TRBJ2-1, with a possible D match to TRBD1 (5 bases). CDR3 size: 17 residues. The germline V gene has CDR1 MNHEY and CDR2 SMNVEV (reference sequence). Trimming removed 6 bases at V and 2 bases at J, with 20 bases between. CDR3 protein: CASSLQGAVIPYNEQFF. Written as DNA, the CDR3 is TGTGCCAGCAGCCTACAAGGGGCGGTAATCCCCTACAATGAGCAGTTCTTC.

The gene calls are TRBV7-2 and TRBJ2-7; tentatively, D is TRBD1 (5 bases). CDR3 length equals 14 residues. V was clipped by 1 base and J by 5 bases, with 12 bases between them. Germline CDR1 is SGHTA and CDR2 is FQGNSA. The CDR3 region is CASSLVGADDEQYF. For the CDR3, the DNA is TGTGCCAGCAGCTTAGTAGGGGCGGATGACGAGCAGTACTTC.

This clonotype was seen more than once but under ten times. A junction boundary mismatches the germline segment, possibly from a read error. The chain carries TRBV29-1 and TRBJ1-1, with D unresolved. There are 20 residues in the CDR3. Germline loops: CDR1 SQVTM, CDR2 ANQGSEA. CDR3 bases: TGCAGCGTTGTGGACCGCTCTCCGAGAACACTGAACCTGGGGAACCCTGAAGCTTTCTTT. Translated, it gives CSVVDRSPRTLNLGNPEAFF.

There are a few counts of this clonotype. The CDR3 region is CASSLGTLGDTQYF. The CDR3 region has the DNA TGTGCCAGCTCCCTAGGGACCCTGGGGGATACGCAGTATTTT. The chain employs TRBV12-3 or TRBV12-4 and TRBJ2-3; D assignment may be TRBD1 or TRBD2 (5 bases each). Trimming left V 8 bases short and J 6 bases short, with 18 bases between. The CDR3 sequence is 14 residues long.

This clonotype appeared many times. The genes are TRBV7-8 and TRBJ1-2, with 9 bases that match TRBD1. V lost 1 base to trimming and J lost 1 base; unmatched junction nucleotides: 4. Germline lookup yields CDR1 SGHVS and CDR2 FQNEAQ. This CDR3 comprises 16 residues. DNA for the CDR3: TGTGCCAGCAGCTTAGGGACAGGGGAGGGTAACTATGGCTACACCTTC. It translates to CASSLGTGEGNYGYTF.

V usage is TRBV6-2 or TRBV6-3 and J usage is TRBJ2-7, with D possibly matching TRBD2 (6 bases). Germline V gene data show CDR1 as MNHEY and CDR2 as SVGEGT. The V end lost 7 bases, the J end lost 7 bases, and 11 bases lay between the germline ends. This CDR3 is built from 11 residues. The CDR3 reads CASTSGGEQYV. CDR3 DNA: TGTGCCAGCACCTCCGGGGGTGAGCAGTACGTC.

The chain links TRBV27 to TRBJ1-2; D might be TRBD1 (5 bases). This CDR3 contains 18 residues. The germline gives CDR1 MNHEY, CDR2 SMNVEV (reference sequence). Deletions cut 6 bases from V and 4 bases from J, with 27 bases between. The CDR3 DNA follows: TGTGCCAGCAGGAAGAAAGGGAGAAAGGGAGGGGATCGCTATGGCTACACCTTC. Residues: CASRKKGRKGGDRYGYTF.

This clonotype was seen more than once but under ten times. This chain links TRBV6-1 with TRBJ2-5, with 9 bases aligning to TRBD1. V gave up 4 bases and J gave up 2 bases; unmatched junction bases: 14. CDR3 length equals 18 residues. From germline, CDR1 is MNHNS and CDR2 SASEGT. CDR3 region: CASSATGGRTPYQETQYF. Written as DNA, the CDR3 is TGTGCCAGCAGTGCCACAGGGGGCCGGACACCATATCAAGAGACCCAGTACTTC.

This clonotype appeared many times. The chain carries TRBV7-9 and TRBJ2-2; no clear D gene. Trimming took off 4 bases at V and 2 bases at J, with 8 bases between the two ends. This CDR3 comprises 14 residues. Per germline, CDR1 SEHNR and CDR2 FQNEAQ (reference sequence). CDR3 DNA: TGTGCCAGCAGCTCAAATCCAAACACCGGGGAGCTGTTTTTT. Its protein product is CASSSNPNTGELFF. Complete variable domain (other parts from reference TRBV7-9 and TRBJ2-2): DTGVSQNPRHKITKRGQNVTFRCDPISEHNRLYWYRQTLGQGPEFLTYFQNEAQLEKSRLLSDRFSAERPKGSFSTLEIQRTEQGDSAMYLCASSSNPNTGELFFGEGSRLTVL.

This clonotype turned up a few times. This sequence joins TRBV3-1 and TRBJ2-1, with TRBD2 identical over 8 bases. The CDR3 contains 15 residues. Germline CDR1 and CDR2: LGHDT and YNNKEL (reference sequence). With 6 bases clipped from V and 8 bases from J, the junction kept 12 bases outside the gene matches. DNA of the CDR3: TGTGCCAGCAGAGTTCAGAGCGGGGGAAGGTATGAGCAGTTCTTC. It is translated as CASRVQSGGRYEQFF.

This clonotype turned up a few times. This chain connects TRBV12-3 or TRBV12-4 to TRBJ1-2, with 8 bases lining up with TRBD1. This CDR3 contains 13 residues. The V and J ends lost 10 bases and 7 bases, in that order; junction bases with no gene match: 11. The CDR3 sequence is CANPRAGGTGYTF. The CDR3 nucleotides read TGTGCCAATCCCCGGGCAGGGGGCACTGGCTACACCTTC.

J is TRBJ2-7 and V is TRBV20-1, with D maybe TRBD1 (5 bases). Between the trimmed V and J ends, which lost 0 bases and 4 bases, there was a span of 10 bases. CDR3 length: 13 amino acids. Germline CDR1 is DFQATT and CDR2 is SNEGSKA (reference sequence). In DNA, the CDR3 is TGCAGTGCTAGAGACAGGGAAACGTACGAGCAGTACGTC. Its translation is CSARDRETYEQYV.

The DNA of the CDR3 is TGTGCCACCCAGACTAGCGGGGCAACGAACACCGGGGAGCTGTTTTTT. As protein: CATQTSGATNTGELFF. The rearrangement joins TRBV15 to TRBJ2-2; 11 bases align to TRBD2. In germline, CDR1 is LNHNV, CDR2 YYDKDF (reference sequence). The ends lost 8 bases at V and 0 bases at J; junction bases unmatched: 5. The CDR3 spans 16 residues.

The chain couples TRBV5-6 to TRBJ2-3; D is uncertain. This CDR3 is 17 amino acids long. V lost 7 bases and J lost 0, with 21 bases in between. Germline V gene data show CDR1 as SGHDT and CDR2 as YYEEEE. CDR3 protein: CASVSVGRPTSTDTQYF. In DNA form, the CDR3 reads TGTGCCAGCGTGTCCGTCGGCCGGCCTACTAGCACAGATACGCAGTATTTT.

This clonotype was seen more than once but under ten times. In nucleotides, the CDR3 is TGTGCCAGCAGTTCGACCCAGACAGGGCTCTACAATGAGCAGTTCTTC. It yields the protein CASSSTQTGLYNEQFF. The chain has TRBV28 and TRBJ2-1; 7 bases are a match to TRBD1. This CDR3 region has 16 residues. The V segment lost 4 bases and the J segment 3 bases; nucleotides outside the gene matches: 9. Germline V lookup: CDR1 MDHEN, CDR2 SYDVKM.

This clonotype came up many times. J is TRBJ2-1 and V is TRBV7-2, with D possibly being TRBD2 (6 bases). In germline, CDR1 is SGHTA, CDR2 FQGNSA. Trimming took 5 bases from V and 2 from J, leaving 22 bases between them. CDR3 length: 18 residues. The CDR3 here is CASSVSGSGRGPYNEQFF. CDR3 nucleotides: TGTGCCAGCAGCGTCTCGGGATCGGGGCGGGGTCCCTACAATGAGCAGTTCTTC.